This T cell receptor (beta chain) was recovered during a study of memory CD4+ T cells and cytomegalovirus serostatus. About the research overall: This sample comes from healthy Belgian adults, 8 to 10 CMV seropositive, around 26 seronegative.

In its sample, this clone was seen once. Trimming pared 7 bases from V and 0 bases from J, leaving 14 bases between. CDR3 length equals 15 residues. The germline gives CDR1 MDHEN, CDR2 SYDVKM. The assay was immunoSEQ multiplex PCR, and TCRdb's table has in-frame clones only and misses some. The table records about 62,000 clones, 76% of them present only once. The sort gate was single viable CD3+CD4+CD8-CD45RO+ cells for memory CD4+ T cells. Serum IgG to CMV pp150, pp28, p38 and p52 defined serostatus. Positive selection with CD4 microbeads enriched total CD4+ T cells. The specimen sequenced was memory CD4+ T cells from blood. The chain joins TRBV28 to TRBJ2-3; D is unresolved. The sequence was obtained from an adult in good health and CMV-seropositive. CDR3 nucleotide sequence: TGTGCCAGCAACATCGACGGTCTAAGCACAGATACGCAGTATTTT. Protein sequence: CASNIDGLSTDTQYF.